The 7 T cell receptor beta chains in this list originate from one sample, sequenced in a study of T-cell reconstitution after alpha-beta-depleted transplantation in children. TCRbeta library construction was performed incorporating unique molecular identifiers. Each CDR3 protein is one row after TCRdb ran MiXCR on the PCR reads. The sample has 97,000 or so distinct CDR3 sequences; 4.5% to 7.5% are singletons. The starting material was PBMCs, mostly from graft donor cells, obtained 60 days after TCRalphabeta/CD19-depleted stem cell transplant. Receptors were obtained from a female patient aged 2-10 years who had a stem cell transplant for Fanconi anemia, so the T cells may come from the graft donor.

This clonotype was counted a few times. The chain is built from TRBV6-1 and TRBJ2-6; D not certain. Germline V lookup: CDR1 MNHNS, CDR2 SASEGT. This CDR3 spans 13 amino acids. The germline V and J ends were trimmed by 6 bases and 2 bases, with 5 bases remaining between them. The CDR3 DNA sequence: TGTGCCAGCAGGGAGACTGGGGCCAACGTCCTGACTTTC. The encoded protein is CASRETGANVLTF.

There are many counts of this clonotype. The chain joins TRBV2 to TRBJ1-4; D ambiguous. Per the germline V gene, CDR1 is SNHLY and CDR2 is FYNNEI. The length of the CDR3 is 15 residues. The V gene lost 7 bases and the J gene lost 2 bases, with 14 bases spanning the gap. CDR3 loop: CASTRSSVTNEKLFF. The CDR3 DNA is TGTGCCAGCACACGCTCCAGTGTCACTAATGAAAAACTGTTTTTT. Full variable domain (outside the CDR3, taken from reference TRBV2 and TRBJ1-4): EPEVTQTPSHQVTQMGQEVILRCVPISNHLYFYWYRQILGQKVEFLVSFYNNEISEKSEIFDDQFSVERPDGSNFTLKIRSTKLEDSAMYFCASTRSSVTNEKLFFGSGTQLSVL.

This clonotype has only a few counts. This chain connects TRBV5-1 to TRBJ2-3; 7 bases match TRBD2. This CDR3 spans 14 amino acids. With V trimmed by 1 base and J by 10 bases, 9 bases remained unmatched. CDR1 is SGHRS, CDR2 YFSETQ, per germline. This CDR3 is CASSLNPGLVAQYF. The CDR3 nucleotides read TGCGCCAGCAGCTTGAACCCAGGACTAGTCGCGCAGTATTTT.

V is TRBV6-5 and J is TRBJ2-7; TRBD1 agrees at 11 bases. The CDR3 loop spans 14 amino acids. Germline CDR1 and CDR2: MNHEY and SVGAGI. J gave up 3 bases and V 2 bases, and 0 bases lay outside the gene matches. This CDR3 reads CASSYGTGGYEQYF. CDR3 DNA sequence: TGTGCCAGCAGTTACGGGACAGGGGGCTACGAGCAGTACTTC.

This clonotype has a handful of counts. The gene calls are TRBV5-1 and TRBJ1-5; weak D call: TRBD1 (6 bases). The V gene's germline CDR1 is SGHRS and CDR2 YFSETQ. V was pared by 4 bases and J by 4 bases, with 12 bases between. CDR3 length: 14 amino acids. The CDR3 region is CASSVGGGNQPQHF. Here the CDR3 DNA reads TGCGCCAGCAGCGTGGGAGGGGGTAATCAGCCCCAGCATTTT.

This clonotype was detected many times. The chain carries TRBV5-1 and TRBJ2-1; 9 bases match TRBD1. The CDR3 extends over 19 amino acids. With 4 bases clipped from V and 5 bases from J, the junction kept 19 bases outside the gene matches. CDR1 and CDR2 (germline): SGHRS, YFSETQ. In DNA form, the CDR3 reads TGCGCCAGCAGCCTGCGTCCCGGGACAGGGTATAGCGTTAACAATGAGCAGTTCTTC. This codes for CASSLRPGTGYSVNNEQFF.

V usage is TRBV18 and J usage is TRBJ2-7; D remains ambiguous. Trimming shortened V by 2 bases and J by 1 base, and 9 bases separated the two germline ends. The CDR3 spans 14 residues. CDR1 and CDR2 from the germline V gene are KGHSH and LQKENI. The CDR3 region has the DNA TGTGCCAGCTCACCATCACTGGATTCCTACGAGCAGTACTTC. It encodes CASSPSLDSYEQYF.